This T cell receptor (beta chain) was profiled in a study of CD8+CD57+ T cells in acquired aplastic anemia. Overall study: DNA per sorted CD4+ or CD8+ sample ranged roughly 0.19 to 30 ug, averaging roughly 3.5 ug.

This clonotype was picked up a small number of times. The CDR3 runs 13 residues. V lost 3 bases and J lost 1, with 7 bases in between. Germline V gene lookup returns CDR1 LNHNV and CDR2 YYDKDF (reference sequence). Genomic DNA acted as the template from which TCR beta VDJ combination and CDR3 sequence profiling were carried out. In TCRdb, the reads were re-called with MiXCR into one record per CDR3 protein. The sample yields 200,000 to 250,000 distinct CDR3 sequences, 34% seen once. The specimen was sorted CD4+, CD8+, or CD8+CD57+ T cells (not recorded which) from PBMCs. The rearrangement uses TRBV15 and TRBJ2-7, with a possible D match to TRBD1 (5 bases). The sequence came from a human donor in good health, serving as a control. The chain's CDR3 is CATSRDKSYEQYF. The DNA of the CDR3 is TGTGCCACCAGCAGGGACAAATCCTACGAGCAGTACTTC.